This entry describes one T cell receptor beta chain. The CDR3 is 14 amino acids. CDR1 is MGHRA, CDR2 YSYEKL, per germline. V shed 4 bases and J 7 bases; nucleotides not matched to a gene: 9. This specimen comes from a study of T-cell reconstitution after alpha-beta-depleted transplantation in children. As it was prepared, the TCRbeta library received unique molecular identifiers. One entry per CDR3 protein, called by TCRdb with MiXCR from the PCR reads. This table holds about 420,000 distinct CDR3 sequences, under 20% found once. The sequenced sample was PBMCs, mostly from graft donor cells, obtained 360 days after TCRalphabeta/CD19-depleted stem cell transplant. The receptor was isolated from a boy in the first two years of life who had a stem cell transplant for Wiskott-Aldrich syndrome, so the T cells may come from the graft donor. This chain uses TRBV4-1 with TRBJ2-7, with 8 bases lining up with TRBD2. In DNA form, the CDR3 reads TGCGCCAGCAGCCCCCGGGAGGGGTTTAGGGAGCAGTACTTC. It is translated as CASSPREGFREQYF.